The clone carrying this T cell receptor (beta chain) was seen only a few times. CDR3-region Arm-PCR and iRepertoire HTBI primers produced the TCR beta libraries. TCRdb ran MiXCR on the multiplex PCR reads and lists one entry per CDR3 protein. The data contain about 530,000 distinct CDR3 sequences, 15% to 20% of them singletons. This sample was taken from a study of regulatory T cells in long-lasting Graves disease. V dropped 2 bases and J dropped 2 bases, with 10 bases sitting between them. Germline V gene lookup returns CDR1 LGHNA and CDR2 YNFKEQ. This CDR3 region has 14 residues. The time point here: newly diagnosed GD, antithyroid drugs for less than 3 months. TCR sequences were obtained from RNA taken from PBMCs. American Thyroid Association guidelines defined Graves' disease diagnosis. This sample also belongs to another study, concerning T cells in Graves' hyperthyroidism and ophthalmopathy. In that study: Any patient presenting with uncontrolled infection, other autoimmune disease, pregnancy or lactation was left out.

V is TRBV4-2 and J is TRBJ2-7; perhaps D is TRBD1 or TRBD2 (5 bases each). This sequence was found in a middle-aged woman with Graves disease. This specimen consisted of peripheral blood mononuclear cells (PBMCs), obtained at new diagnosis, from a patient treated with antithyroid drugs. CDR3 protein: CASSQPGPTYEQYF. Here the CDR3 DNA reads TGTGCCAGCAGCCAACCGGGACCCACCTACGAGCAGTACTTC.